The 21 T cell receptor beta chains below all came from one sample that was sequenced in a study of CD8+ T cells in alopecia areata (dated by TCRdb to the late 2010s). Interpreted using the paper, the time point label stands for: around 4 weeks on oral tofacitinib. Sample treatment or condition, as interpreted from the label and publication: oral pan-JAK inhibitor, 5-10 mg twice daily. Libraries came from the immunoSEQ multiplex PCR assay. RNA was extracted from all samples and reverse transcribed into cDNA as template for TCR sequencing. TCRdb retrieved this table from immuneACCESS and kept in-frame rearrangements only. Not all clones are present; in checked studies, unresolved V genes account for under half, and no reason is known for the remainder. This sample is represented by over 100,000 clones; about half of them were singletons. Approximately 0.5% of the sample rests with the top ten. The sample in question was CD4+ T cells sorted from blood, obtained at week 4, from a patient treated with tofacitinib. The receptors were sampled from a human donor with alopecia areata.

This chain joins TRBV6-1 and TRBJ2-6, with TRBD1 as a possible D gene (5 bases). V lost 2 bases to trimming and J lost 1 base, with 6 bases between them. Germline V CDR1 and CDR2: MNHNS, SASEGT. The CDR3 is made up of 15 amino acids. CDR3 sequence: CASSEQGSGANVLTF. CDR3 bases: TGTGCCAGCAGTGAACAGGGATCTGGGGCCAACGTCCTGACTTTC.

This chain uses TRBV5-1 with TRBJ2-7; the D is unclear. CDR3 size: 14 residues. V lost 0 bases and J lost 5, with 12 bases in between. Germline V gives CDR1 SGHRS, CDR2 YFSETQ. The CDR3 DNA is TGCGCCAGCAGCTTGGCCGCGGTCGGCCACGAGCAGTACTTC. Protein product: CASSLAAVGHEQYF.

In DNA, the CDR3 is TGTGCGAGTACGACGAGGGCAGATTCACCCCTCCACTTT. Amino acids: CASTTRADSPLHF. The J gene is TRBJ1-6, the V gene TRBV7-9; unclear D gene. The germline V gene has CDR1 SEHNR and CDR2 FQNEAQ (reference sequence). CDR3 size: 13 residues. The full variable domain, rest sourced from reference TRBV7-9 and TRBJ1-6, is DTGVSQNPRHKITKRGQNVTFRCDPISEHNRLYWYRQTLGQGPEFLTYFQNEAQLEKSRLLSDRFSAERPKGSFSTLEIQRTEQGDSAMYLCASTTRADSPLHFGNGTRLTVT.

V gene TRBV29-1 combines with J gene TRBJ1-1; D gene unclear. CDR1 and CDR2 from the germline V gene are SQVTM and ANQGSEA. Trimming removed 7 bases from V and 2 bases from J, with 11 bases in between. The CDR3 loop spans 12 amino acids. In DNA form, the CDR3 reads TGCAGCGGTGGGAGCTATAACACTGAAGCTTTCTTT. Its translation: CSGGSYNTEAFF. Full variable domain (remainder filled in from reference TRBV29-1 and TRBJ1-1): SAVISQKPSRDICQRGTSLTIQCQVDSQVTMMFWYRQQPGQSLTLIATANQGSEATYESGFVIDKFPISRPNLTFSTLTVSNMSPEDSSIYLCSGGSYNTEAFFGQGTRLTVV.

This clone was observed a handful of times. The V call is TRBV7-9, the J call TRBJ1-3; D unclear. Germline CDR1 SEHNR, CDR2 FQNEAQ (reference sequence). The CDR3 loop spans 15 amino acids. V lost 6 bases to trimming and J lost 1 base, with 13 bases between them. This CDR3 reads CASSLSGQSGNTIYF. The CDR3 nucleotides read TGTGCCAGCAGTTTGTCCGGGCAGTCTGGAAACACCATATATTTT.

Only one count was recorded for this clone. The V gene is TRBV5-1, the J gene TRBJ2-7; D might be TRBD1 or TRBD2, each matching 5 bases. Germline CDR1 SGHRS, CDR2 YFSETQ. V was clipped by 4 bases and J by 2 bases, with 22 bases between them. This CDR3 has 17 residues. CDR3 nucleotides: TGCGCCAGCAGCGCGATGCCTCCCGGGACGTACCCCTACGAGCAGTACTTC. Translated, it gives CASSAMPPGTYPYEQYF.

V usage is TRBV30 and J usage is TRBJ1-2, with a weak D call TRBD1 (5 bases). There are 15 residues in the CDR3. CDR1 and CDR2 from the germline V gene are GTSNPN and SVGIG (reference sequence). V lost 3 bases and J lost 0, with 14 bases in between. This chain's CDR3 is CAWREHPGSNYGYTF. In DNA, the CDR3 is TGTGCCTGGAGGGAGCATCCAGGGTCTAACTATGGCTACACCTTC.

V usage is TRBV29-1 and J usage is TRBJ2-1; TRBD2 matches 7 bases. Unmatched junction bases numbered 11, after V lost 7 bases and J lost 5 bases. Germline V gene sequence: CDR1 SQVTM, CDR2 ANQGSEA. The CDR3 covers 14 residues. The CDR3 is CSAEDTGTNNEQFF. The CDR3 DNA follows: TGCAGCGCCGAAGACACCGGGACTAACAATGAGCAGTTCTTC.

The chain uses TRBV7-3 and TRBJ2-1; no reliable D call. Per the germline V gene, CDR1 is SGHTA and CDR2 is FQGTGA. The V and J ends lost 0 bases and 4 bases respectively, with 16 bases between them. The CDR3 covers 17 residues. The CDR3 is CASSLTPPRSGYNEQFF. The CDR3 DNA sequence: TGTGCCAGCAGCTTAACCCCACCCCGTTCGGGTTACAATGAGCAGTTCTTC.

The rearrangement links TRBV5-4 to TRBJ1-2; TRBD1 matches at 7 bases. There are 13 residues in the CDR3. Germline lookup yields CDR1 SGHNT and CDR2 YYREEE (reference sequence). After removal of 4 bases from V and 2 bases from J, the junction contained 2 bases not matched to a gene. This chain's CDR3 is CASSVGQNYGYTF. As DNA, the CDR3 is TGTGCCAGCAGCGTGGGACAGAACTATGGCTACACCTTC.

This chain links TRBV5-1 with TRBJ1-6; D ambiguous. Germline V gene lookup returns CDR1 SGHRS and CDR2 YFSETQ. V was clipped by 0 bases and J by 8 bases, with 9 bases between them. The CDR3 totals 14 residues. CDR3 sequence: CASSLELMDSPLHF. The CDR3 nucleotides read TGCGCCAGCAGCTTGGAACTTATGGATTCACCCCTCCACTTT.

This clone was observed once. V and J are TRBV4-1 and TRBJ1-1, with D possibly being TRBD1 (6 bases). Trimming took 4 bases from V and 8 from J, leaving 26 bases between them. This CDR3 contains 17 residues. The germline V gene has CDR1 MGHRA and CDR2 YSYEKL. CDR3 amino acids: CASSRTLQGPAGIEAFF. CDR3 coding DNA: TGCGCCAGCAGCCGAACCTTACAGGGACCAGCCGGGATCGAAGCTTTCTTT.

This clone was counted a few times. The V and J genes are TRBV29-1 and TRBJ2-4; unclear D gene. Trimming took off 6 bases at V and 2 bases at J, with 11 bases between the two ends. The CDR3 has 13 residues. In germline, CDR1 is SQVTM, CDR2 ANQGSEA. The DNA for the CDR3 is TGCAGCGTCGCAGACTCATCCAAAAACATTCAGTACTTC. This sequence encodes CSVADSSKNIQYF.

This clone was counted a single time. The chain employs TRBV15 and TRBJ2-3; perhaps TRBD2 as D (5 bases). The CDR3 length is 15 residues. Germline loops: CDR1 LNHNV, CDR2 YYDKDF (reference sequence). Trimming shortened V by 2 bases and J by 4 bases, and 13 bases separated the two germline ends. CDR3 bases: TGTGCCACCAGCAGACGAGGGATACTCCCAGATACGCAGTATTTT. It yields the protein CATSRRGILPDTQYF.

This clone is a singleton in its sample. V and J are TRBV30 and TRBJ2-6, with a tentative D call TRBD1 (6 bases). V was pared by 0 bases and J by 0 bases, with 6 bases between. This CDR3 is built from 15 residues. In germline, CDR1 is GTSNPN, CDR2 SVGIG (reference sequence). The CDR3 region is CAWSVQGSGANVLTF. Written as DNA, the CDR3 is TGTGCCTGGAGTGTACAGGGCTCTGGGGCCAACGTCCTGACTTTC.

This clone was detected only a few times. This sequence joins TRBV13 and TRBJ1-2; possibly TRBD1 for D (5 bases). This CDR3 spans 15 amino acids. Trimming stripped 4 bases from V and 5 bases from J, with 17 bases between. Germline V lookup: CDR1 PRHDT, CDR2 FYEKMQ (reference sequence). In nucleotides, the CDR3 is TGTGCCAGCAGCTCCTCAAGGGGCCCCCATTATGGCTACACCTTC. As protein: CASSSSRGPHYGYTF. Using reference TRBV13 and TRBJ1-2 for the parts outside the CDR3, the full variable domain is AAGVIQSPRHLIKEKRETATLKCYPIPRHDTVYWYQQGPGQDPQFLISFYEKMQSDKGSIPDRFSAQQFSDYHSELNMSSLELGDSALYFCASSSSRGPHYGYTFGSGTRLTVV.

The chain has TRBV4-1 and TRBJ2-1; TRBD2 matches at 8 bases. In germline, CDR1 is MGHRA, CDR2 YSYEKL. Unmatched junction bases numbered 7, after V lost 1 base and J lost 8 bases. The length of the CDR3 is 15 residues. DNA of the CDR3: TGCGCCAGCAGCCAAGTCTCCAGCGGGAGTCATGAGCAGTTCTTC. As protein: CASSQVSSGSHEQFF.

The chain uses TRBV6-1 and TRBJ1-1; a weak D match, TRBD1 (6 bases). CDR1 and CDR2 from the germline V gene are MNHNS and SASEGT. V lost 11 bases and J lost 3, with 16 bases in between. This CDR3 is 13 amino acids long. The CDR3 sequence is CASEGGLHTEAFF. The CDR3 region has the DNA TGTGCCTCAGAAGGGGGGCTGCACACTGAAGCTTTCTTT.

V usage is TRBV30 and J usage is TRBJ2-1; TRBD2 matches at 7 bases. Germline assignment: CDR1 GTSNPN and CDR2 SVGIG (reference sequence). This CDR3 has 14 amino acids. The V gene end was trimmed by 4 bases and the J gene end by 7 bases; junction bases not matched to a gene: 10. The DNA of the CDR3 is TGTGCCTGGACCGGCCTAGCGGCTTATAATGAGCAGTTCTTC. This gives the protein CAWTGLAAYNEQFF.

The genes are TRBV4-2 and TRBJ2-1, with a tentative D call TRBD2 (6 bases). Trimming stripped 1 base from V and 2 bases from J, with 12 bases between. The V gene's germline CDR1 is LGHNA and CDR2 YNFKEQ. The CDR3 has 16 amino acids. In DNA, the CDR3 is TGTGCCAGCAGCCAAGGACTAGGGATCGCCTACAATGAGCAGTTCTTC. Translation gives CASSQGLGIAYNEQFF.

The V call is TRBV29-1, the J call TRBJ2-4, with D perhaps assigned TRBD1 or TRBD2 (5 bases each). V gave up 2 bases and J gave up 3 bases, with 11 bases separating them. Germline V gives CDR1 SQVTM, CDR2 ANQGSEA. The CDR3 is made up of 14 amino acids. The CDR3 reads CSVEKQGVKNIQYF. CDR3 DNA: TGCAGCGTTGAAAAGCAGGGAGTCAAAAACATTCAGTACTTC.